What follows is one T cell receptor beta chain and its context. What it binds is unknown. A read error may explain this, as a much larger clone is one base away. The sample comes from a study of breast tumors, draining lymph nodes, adjacent tissues. The study, taken as a whole, reports: Tumor T cell lymph node origin was a supported hypothesis, not proven. Findings are consistent with lymph node origin and intratumoral expansion of most tumor T cells.

From the multiplex PCR reads, TCRdb called clonotypes with MiXCR, one entry per CDR3 protein. The data show approximately 200,000 distinct CDR3 sequences, 25% to 40% seen once. Axillary draining lymph nodes of breast cancer patients supplied the node samples. CDR1 and CDR2 (germline): DFQATT, SNEGSKA (reference sequence). This CDR3 is 12 amino acids long. This TCR came from a female donor with breast cancer. Some clones in this sample may be carry-over from other donors' samples. The source material was axillary lymph node tissue. The chain links TRBV20-1 to TRBJ1-6, with D unresolved. The CDR3 is CSAKDGNSPPHF. The DNA for the CDR3 is TGCAGTGCTAAAGATGGTAATTCACCCCCCCACTTT.